This TCR beta chain was identified during a study of T cells in Graves' hyperthyroidism and ophthalmopathy. With V trimmed by 5 bases and J by 0 bases, 9 bases remained unmatched. Germline CDR1 reads SGHNT; CDR2 reads YYREEE (reference sequence). The CDR3 covers 18 residues. It was RNA transcripts that yielded the amplified TCR beta CDR3 regions. With the HTBI primer set, the TCR CDR3 went through a first round of RT-PCR. TCRdb processed the multiplex PCR reads anew with MiXCR; each CDR3 protein has one entry. This sample has roughly 300,000 distinct CDR3 sequences, with around 23% found just once. Source material for PBMCs was less than 12 ml fresh peripheral blood.

This clonotype originated in a woman in her fifties or sixties with Graves' hyperthyroidism. The chain joins TRBV5-4 to TRBJ2-3; TRBD2 agrees at 13 bases. Input material: blood. The CDR3 region has the DNA TGTGCCAGCAGAACAGGACTAGCGGGGGTTCTCAGCACAGATACGCAGTATTTT. Translating it yields CASRTGLAGVLSTDTQYF.